The 14 T cell receptor beta chains below all came from one sample that was sequenced in a study of T-cell reconstitution after alpha-beta-depleted transplantation in children. Molecular barcoding with unique molecular identifiers was used for the TCRbeta library. Via MiXCR, TCRdb re-called the PCR reads, giving one row per CDR3 protein. The table lists a few hundred thousand distinct CDR3 sequences, around 8.9% of them singletons. Sequenced material: PBMCs from the stem cell graft donor, taken from the stem cell graft. The receptors were sampled from a human donor who donated a stem cell graft to a child with SCID.

This clonotype was counted between two and nine times. The rearrangement uses TRBV5-1 and TRBJ1-3; possibly TRBD1 for D (6 bases). Germline V gene data show CDR1 as SGHRS and CDR2 as YFSETQ. V shed 0 bases and J shed 0 bases, with 19 bases lying between them. This CDR3 has 19 amino acids. The CDR3 reads CASSLAGAGSFTSGNTIYF. The CDR3 DNA is TGCGCCAGCAGCTTGGCAGGGGCCGGGTCGTTTACCTCTGGAAACACCATATATTTT. The whole variable domain, remainder taken from reference TRBV5-1 and TRBJ1-3, is KAGVTQTPRYLIKTRGQQVTLSCSPISGHRSVSWYQQTPGQGLQFLFEYFSETQRNKGNFPGRFSGRQFSNSRSEMNVSTLELGDSALYLCASSLAGAGSFTSGNTIYFGEGSWLTVV.

This clonotype appeared many times. The genes are TRBV4-3 and TRBJ2-6; D might be TRBD1 (6 bases). This CDR3 spans 20 amino acids. CDR1 and CDR2 from the germline V gene are LGHNA and YSLEER. Trimming removed 1 base at V and 1 base at J, with 20 bases between. CDR3 protein: CASSQATTGSPQSGANVLTF. The CDR3 nucleotides read TGCGCCAGCAGCCAAGCGACAACAGGGTCCCCTCAGTCTGGGGCCAACGTCCTGACTTTC.

A remark on this clonotype: A much larger clone sits a single nucleotide away, making a read error possible. The chain employs TRBV2 and TRBJ2-2; D perhaps matches TRBD1 (8 bases). Germline CDR1 SNHLY, CDR2 FYNNEI. The CDR3 extends over 18 amino acids. The CDR3 loop is CTSSSPTGEGTNTGELFF. The CDR3 DNA reads as TGTACCAGCAGTTCACCGACAGGGGAGGGCACGAACACCGGGGAGCTGTTTTTT.

The sample holds many counts of this clonotype. The rearrangement uses TRBV12-3 or TRBV12-4 and TRBJ2-1; no clear D gene. This CDR3 contains 13 residues. V dropped 5 bases and J dropped 5 bases, with 10 bases sitting between them. The CDR3 DNA reads as TGTGCCAGCAGTCCCTCGGGTCACAATGAGCAGTTCTTC. Amino acid sequence: CASSPSGHNEQFF.

This clonotype was detected many times. The rearrangement uses TRBV3-1 and TRBJ1-2; 8 bases fit TRBD1. The V and J ends lost 3 bases and 4 bases, in that order; junction bases with no gene match: 7. CDR1 is LGHDT, CDR2 YNNKEL, per germline (reference sequence). The CDR3 sequence is 15 residues long. Here the CDR3 DNA reads TGTGCCAGCAGCCAGGGTCCAGACAGGGGCTATGGCTACACCTTC. This sequence encodes CASSQGPDRGYGYTF.

The table lists this clonotype with many counts. The chain links TRBV7-2 to TRBJ2-1, with 11 bases matching TRBD2. The CDR3 sequence is 16 residues long. J lost 7 bases, V lost 5 bases, and 10 bases had no gene match. Looked up from germline, CDR1 is SGHTA and CDR2 is FQGNSA. CDR3 nucleotide sequence: TGTGCCAGCAGCCCCCGCCCCCTAGCGGGGGGAAATGAGCAGTTCTTC. It yields the protein CASSPRPLAGGNEQFF.

This clonotype has ten or more counts. V usage is TRBV7-3 and J usage is TRBJ1-5; no clear D gene. Per the germline V gene, CDR1 is SGHTA and CDR2 is FQGTGA. Trimming took off 5 bases at V and 0 bases at J, with 14 bases between the two ends. This CDR3 has 16 amino acids. The chain's CDR3 is CASSPLPTYSNQPQHF. The CDR3 region has the DNA TGTGCCAGCAGCCCACTCCCCACGTATAGCAATCAGCCCCAGCATTTT. The complete variable domain, with remaining parts taken from reference TRBV7-3 and TRBJ1-5, reads GAGVSQTPSNKVTEKGKYVELRCDPISGHTALYWYRQSLGQGPEFLIYFQGTGAADDSGLPNDRFFAVRPEGSVSTLKIQRTERGDSAVYLCASSPLPTYSNQPQHFGDGTRLSIL.

This rearrangement joins TRBV30 to TRBJ2-3; no clear D gene. Trimming removed 0 bases from V and 1 base from J, with 20 bases in between. The germline V gene has CDR1 GTSNPN and CDR2 SVGIG (reference sequence). This CDR3 comprises 18 residues. CDR3 sequence (DNA): TGTGCCTGGAGTGTATTAGGGAAAGCTACCCGAGGCACAGATACGCAGTATTTT. Translating it yields CAWSVLGKATRGTDTQYF.

The chain uses TRBV10-3 and TRBJ1-1; D unresolved. V was shortened by 3 bases and J by 5 bases, with 10 bases between the two germline ends. The CDR3 contains 13 residues. CDR1 ENHRY and CDR2 SYGVKD come from the germline V gene. CDR3 protein: CAISETVGTEAFF. In nucleotides, the CDR3 is TGTGCCATCAGTGAAACAGTAGGGACTGAAGCTTTCTTT.

This clonotype was observed at least ten times. V and J are TRBV7-6 and TRBJ2-2, with 8 nucleotides matching TRBD1. Germline CDR1 and CDR2: SGHVS and FNYEAQ. Trimming removed 6 bases from V and 5 bases from J; junction bases left unmatched: 8. The CDR3 runs to 15 residues. The CDR3: CASSPADRETGELFF. As DNA, the CDR3 is TGTGCCAGCAGTCCCGCGGACAGGGAAACCGGGGAGCTGTTTTTT.

Ten or more counts support this clonotype. V gene TRBV3-1 combines with J gene TRBJ2-2; D gene ambiguous. The CDR3 is 14 residues long. The germline V gene has CDR1 LGHDT and CDR2 YNNKEL (reference sequence). The germline V and J ends were trimmed by 4 bases and 4 bases, with 10 bases remaining between them. The CDR3 spells CASSLLTSTGELFF. In nucleotides, the CDR3 is TGTGCCAGCAGCCTGCTGACTTCCACCGGGGAGCTGTTTTTT.

This clonotype was picked up many times. CDR3 DNA: TGTGCCAGCACGCGATCACTAGCGGGCTACGAGCAGTACTTC. Translating gives CASTRSLAGYEQYF. This chain connects TRBV2 to TRBJ2-7, with TRBD2 identical over 9 bases. J gave up 3 bases and V 7 bases, and 7 bases lay outside the gene matches. The CDR3 length is 14 residues. The V gene's germline CDR1 is SNHLY and CDR2 FYNNEI.

This clonotype was seen ten or more times. The chain uses TRBV20-1 and TRBJ2-1, with 14 bases lining up with TRBD2. The CDR3 extends over 17 amino acids. V lost 1 base to trimming and J lost 0 bases; unmatched junction nucleotides: 2. Germline V CDR1 and CDR2: DFQATT, SNEGSKA (reference sequence). CDR3 sequence reads: CSARGGTSGSSYNEQFF. CDR3 DNA sequence: TGCAGTGCTAGAGGGGGGACTAGCGGGAGCTCCTACAATGAGCAGTTCTTC.

This clonotype came up many times. CDR3 protein: CSASLGGRNEQFF. DNA of the CDR3: TGCAGTGCTAGCCTCGGGGGGAGGAATGAGCAGTTCTTC. This chain links TRBV20-1 with TRBJ2-1; 7 nucleotides match TRBD2. CDR3 length: 13 residues. V lost 3 bases and J lost 7; bases outside the gene matches: 6. Germline V gene sequence: CDR1 DFQATT, CDR2 SNEGSKA (reference sequence).